The 18 T cell receptor beta chains below were found in one sample sequenced in a study of blood T cell repertoires in COVID-19. Sequenced by immunoSEQ multiplex PCR; TCRdb stores in-frame clones only, minus some. The sample shows some 210,000 clones, 81% of them seen only once. Sequencing was performed on PBMCs or T cells enriched from blood (not recorded which). These receptors came from a woman aged 45-59 years with acute COVID-19.

The chain links TRBV7-9 to TRBJ2-3; D unresolved. The germline CDR1 and CDR2 sequences are SEHNR and FQNEAQ (reference sequence). This CDR3 region has 14 residues. Trimming shortened V by 4 bases and J by 2 bases, and 10 bases separated the two germline ends. CDR3: CASSYQAPTDTQYF. The CDR3 coding sequence is TGTGCCAGCAGCTACCAAGCTCCCACAGATACGCAGTATTTT. Full variable domain (remainder filled in from reference TRBV7-9 and TRBJ2-3): DTGVSQNPRHKITKRGQNVTFRCDPISEHNRLYWYRQTLGQGPEFLTYFQNEAQLEKSRLLSDRFSAERPKGSFSTLEIQRTEQGDSAMYLCASSYQAPTDTQYFGPGTRLTVL.

The J gene is TRBJ1-2, the V gene TRBV27, with TRBD1 matching 7 bases. This CDR3 is 15 amino acids long. Germline V gene lookup returns CDR1 MNHEY and CDR2 SMNVEV (reference sequence). V lost 6 bases to trimming and J lost 3 bases; unmatched junction nucleotides: 10. The CDR3 nucleotides read TGTGCCAGCAGGATGAAGGGGGCGAGGGACTATGGCTACACCTTC. Protein sequence: CASRMKGARDYGYTF.

The rearrangement uses TRBV7-6 and TRBJ2-3; 8 positions match TRBD1. In germline, CDR1 is SGHVS, CDR2 FNYEAQ. V dropped 1 base and J dropped 4; count of bases not matched to a gene: 1. CDR3 length: 14 amino acids. In DNA, the CDR3 is TGTGCCAGCAGCTTAGAGACAGGGGCAGATACGCAGTATTTT. Amino acid sequence: CASSLETGADTQYF. The whole variable domain, remainder taken from reference TRBV7-6 and TRBJ2-3, is GAGVSQSPRYKVTKRGQDVALRCDPISGHVSLYWYRQALGQGPEFLTYFNYEAQQDKSGLPNDRFSAERPEGSISTLTIQRTEQRDSAMYRCASSLETGADTQYFGPGTRLTVL.

V is TRBV11-2 and J is TRBJ1-2; D is perhaps TRBD1 (6 bases). The CDR3 is 14 residues long. The V and J ends lost 6 bases and 7 bases respectively, with 18 bases between them. Germline values: CDR1 SGHAT, CDR2 FQNNGV. Here the CDR3 DNA reads TGTGCCAGCAGAGATGACAGGACTGGTCGTGGCTACACCTTC. Translation: CASRDDRTGRGYTF.

This clone was seen just once. This chain's CDR3 is CASSYALKRGNTGELFF. DNA for the CDR3: TGTGCCAGCAGTTACGCACTGAAGCGGGGGAACACCGGGGAGCTGTTTTTT. The chain couples TRBV6-2 or TRBV6-3 to TRBJ2-2, with 7 bases aligning to TRBD2. The CDR3 is 17 residues long. Germline CDR1 reads MNHEY; CDR2 reads SVGEGT. The V segment lost 2 bases and the J segment 1 base; nucleotides outside the gene matches: 7.

This clone was counted a few times. The rearrangement joins TRBV5-4 to TRBJ2-2; the match to TRBD1 covers 10 bases. V shed 3 bases and J 4 bases; nucleotides not matched to a gene: 3. The CDR3 has 15 amino acids. Germline V gene lookup returns CDR1 SGHNT and CDR2 YYREEE (reference sequence). In DNA, the CDR3 is TGTGCCAGCAGCTCCCGGACAGGGGGCACCGGGGAGCTGTTTTTT. This translates into CASSSRTGGTGELFF. The whole variable domain, filled in from reference TRBV5-4 and TRBJ2-2, reads ETGVTQSPTHLIKTRGQQVTLRCSSQSGHNTVSWYQQALGQGPQFIFQYYREEENGRGNFPPRFSGLQFPNYSSELNVNALELDDSALYLCASSSRTGGTGELFFGEGSRLTVL.

This clone has just one count. The chain carries TRBV28 and TRBJ2-7, with 10 bases matching TRBD2. The CDR3 extends over 16 amino acids. J was trimmed by 5 bases and V by 5 bases; bases with no gene match: 12. Germline CDR1 and CDR2: MDHEN and SYDVKM. The CDR3 loop is CASSGPLAGEIHEQYF. The CDR3 DNA follows: TGTGCCAGCAGTGGGCCCCTAGCGGGAGAAATTCACGAGCAGTACTTC.

This clone was observed a single time. The chain has TRBV6-2 or TRBV6-3 and TRBJ2-2; 9 bases agree with TRBD2. The CDR3 loop spans 16 amino acids. Trimming removed 0 bases from V and 6 bases from J; junction bases left unmatched: 5. Per germline, CDR1 MNHEY and CDR2 SVGEGT. CDR3 loop: CASSYSRGGVSGELFF. The DNA of the CDR3 is TGTGCCAGCAGTTACTCGCGGGGGGGAGTTTCCGGGGAGCTGTTTTTT.

The V gene is TRBV28, the J gene TRBJ1-3, with TRBD1 matching 7 bases. The CDR3 runs 15 residues. From germline, CDR1 is MDHEN and CDR2 SYDVKM. The V and J ends lost 2 bases and 0 bases, in that order; junction bases with no gene match: 1. The CDR3 nucleotides read TGTGCCAGCAGTTTACCAGGGGGCTCTGGAAACACCATATATTTT. Translating it yields CASSLPGGSGNTIYF. The whole variable domain, filled in from reference TRBV28 and TRBJ1-3, reads DVKVTQSSRYLVKRTGEKVFLECVQDMDHENMFWYRQDPGLGLRLIYFSYDVKMKEKGDIPEGYSVSREKKERFSLILESASTNQTSMYLCASSLPGGSGNTIYFGEGSWLTVV.

The rearrangement uses TRBV3-1 (or the pseudogene TRBV3-2) and TRBJ1-3; the match to TRBD1 covers 8 bases. CDR1 is LGHDT and CDR2 is YNNKEL in the germline V gene (reference sequence). The V segment lost 5 bases and the J segment 8 bases; nucleotides outside the gene matches: 14. This CDR3 contains 16 residues. The CDR3 region has the DNA TGTGCCAGCAGCTTGCAGGGGGCGAAGTTTAGAGACACCATATATTTT. Translation gives CASSLQGAKFRDTIYF.

The chain joins TRBV30 to TRBJ2-5, with a tentative D call TRBD2 (7 bases). Trimming pared 3 bases from V and 2 bases from J, leaving 16 bases between. The germline V gene has CDR1 GTSNPN and CDR2 SVGIG (reference sequence). The CDR3 extends over 15 amino acids. The CDR3 region is CAWSSGVAGQETQYF. The DNA of the CDR3 is TGTGCCTGGAGCTCAGGGGTAGCGGGTCAAGAGACCCAGTACTTC.

This clone was counted between two and nine times. The chain's CDR3 is CASSFGNTGELFF. The CDR3 DNA sequence: TGTGCCAGCAGCTTCGGGAACACCGGGGAGCTGTTTTTT. The genes are TRBV11-3 and TRBJ2-2; D gene uncertain. This CDR3 comprises 13 residues. The germline gives CDR1 SGHNT, CDR2 YENEEA. The V and J ends lost 3 bases and 1 base respectively, with 3 bases between them.

The rearrangement uses TRBV3-1 (or the pseudogene TRBV3-2) and TRBJ1-2, with 10 nucleotides matching TRBD1. The CDR3 consists of 17 residues. Germline CDR1 and CDR2: LGHDT and YNNKEL (reference sequence). Trimming cost V 4 bases and J 4 bases; bases outside gene matches: 12. CDR3 bases: TGTGCCAGCAGCCTAAGACAGGGGGCTCTGGGGGGCTATGGCTACACCTTC. It is translated as CASSLRQGALGGYGYTF.

The chain joins TRBV24-1 to TRBJ2-5, with TRBD1 matching 7 bases. The CDR3 loop spans 15 amino acids. Germline CDR1 is KGHDR and CDR2 is SFDVKD. V dropped 7 bases and J dropped 4; count of bases not matched to a gene: 11. Here the CDR3 reads CATSRGGESRETQYF. CDR3 DNA sequence: TGTGCCACCAGCCGAGGGGGCGAGAGTCGAGAGACCCAGTACTTC.

CDR3 sequence reads: CASSHSGTGNQPQHF. CDR3 sequence (DNA): TGTGCCAGCAGCCATAGCGGCACGGGCAATCAGCCCCAGCATTTT. The V and J genes are TRBV7-8 and TRBJ1-5, with unresolved D. There are 15 residues in the CDR3. V lost 5 bases to trimming and J lost 2 bases, with 13 bases between them. Germline lookup yields CDR1 SGHVS and CDR2 FQNEAQ.

Details on this clone: A read error may produce the germline difference seen at one junction end. The rearrangement joins TRBV2 to TRBJ1-2; D is undetermined. The CDR3 runs to 13 residues. CDR1 is SNHLY, CDR2 FYNNEI, per germline. CDR3 DNA: TGTGCCAGCAGTGTAGTGGAGGGATATGGTTACACCTTC. This gives the protein CASSVVEGYGYTF. Complete variable domain (other parts from reference TRBV2 and TRBJ1-2): EPEVTQTPSHQVTQMGQEVILRCVPISNHLYFYWYRQILGQKVEFLVSFYNNEISEKSEIFDDQFSVERPDGSNFTLKIRSTKLEDSAMYFCASSVVEGYGYTFGSGTRLTVV.

This chain joins TRBV9 and TRBJ1-6; D perhaps matches TRBD1 (6 bases). V was clipped by 4 bases and J by 9 bases, with 17 bases between them. Germline V gene sequence: CDR1 SGDLS, CDR2 YYNGEE. The CDR3 loop spans 15 amino acids. The CDR3 here is CASSNTGLGVSPLHF. The CDR3 DNA reads TGTGCCAGCAGCAATACAGGGTTGGGGGTTTCACCCCTCCACTTT.

Note on this clone: The conserved final phenylalanine or tryptophan is absent from the CDR3, which likely points to a read error. The DNA is omitted, as the CDR3 cannot be located on it reliably, and the CDR3 follows TCRdb's listing. The chain is built from TRBV28 and TRBJ1-6. The length of the CDR3 is 9 amino acids, counting both ends. Germline lookup yields CDR1 MDHEN and CDR2 SYDVKM. CDR3 residues: CARPISLLG.